A single sample gave rise to the 13 T cell receptor beta chains below, sequenced in a study of OX40 agonist ivuxolimab in advanced cancers. Sequenced by immunoSEQ multiplex PCR; TCRdb stores in-frame clones only, minus some. The sample carries about 58,000 clones, roughly four fifths recorded once. The material was CD4+ or CD8+ T cells sorted from blood, obtained in a trial of the OX40 agonist ivuxolimab. These TCRs come from an adult with an advanced solid tumor such as melanoma, head and neck, liver or kidney cancer.

The rearrangement links TRBV5-4 to TRBJ1-3; tentative D call: TRBD1 (6 bases). The CDR3 has 15 amino acids. Per germline, CDR1 SGHNT and CDR2 YYREEE (reference sequence). Trimming took off 2 bases at V and 0 bases at J, with 9 bases between the two ends. The CDR3 nucleotides read TGTGCCAGCAGCTTAGGCAGGGGCTCTGGAAACACCATATATTTT. Translating it yields CASSLGRGSGNTIYF.

In the case of this clone: This CDR3 is also generated by other DNA sequences in the sample. The rearrangement uses TRBV5-4 and TRBJ2-1, with 8 nucleotides matching TRBD1. CDR3 length equals 15 residues. Trimming cost V 4 bases and J 1 base; bases outside gene matches: 4. CDR1 and CDR2 from the germline V gene are SGHNT and YYREEE (reference sequence). The CDR3 nucleotides are TGTGCCAGCAGCCCACGGACAGGGTCCTACAATGAGCAGTTCTTC. This gives the protein CASSPRTGSYNEQFF.

V and J are TRBV6-1 and TRBJ2-5, with TRBD1 matching 7 bases. CDR1 and CDR2 (germline): MNHNS, SASEGT. This CDR3 is built from 14 residues. Trimming removed 1 base from V and 7 bases from J; junction bases left unmatched: 6. CDR3 protein: CASSEGDSRGTQYF. The CDR3 DNA reads TGTGCCAGCAGTGAAGGGGACAGCCGGGGGACCCAGTACTTC.

The V and J genes are TRBV2 and TRBJ2-3; no reliable D call. Germline values: CDR1 SNHLY, CDR2 FYNNEI. CDR3 length: 12 amino acids. Trimming took off 7 bases at V and 6 bases at J, with 11 bases between the two ends. The CDR3 DNA reads TGTGCCAGCAAGGGTCCCGGCGATACGCAGTATTTT. This encodes CASKGPGDTQYF.

The rearrangement links TRBV11-3 to TRBJ2-5, with TRBD2 matching 8 bases. The CDR3 is made up of 17 amino acids. In germline, CDR1 is SGHNT, CDR2 YENEEA. V trimming: 6 bases; J trimming: 2 bases; junction bases outside the gene matches: 14. CDR3: CASSGTSGGRNQETQYF. In nucleotides, the CDR3 is TGTGCCAGCAGTGGAACAAGCGGGGGACGAAATCAAGAGACCCAGTACTTC. The full variable domain, rest sourced from reference TRBV11-3 and TRBJ2-5, is EAGVVQSPRYKIIEKKQPVAFWCNPISGHNTLYWYLQNLGQGPELLIRYENEEAVDDSQLPKDRFSAERLKGVDSTLKIQPAELGDSAVYLCASSGTSGGRNQETQYFGPGTRLLVL.

The chain recombines TRBV6-1 with TRBJ1-1; D is undetermined. Trimming pared 5 bases from V and 1 base from J, leaving 8 bases between. The CDR3 spans 13 residues. Germline-derived CDR1 and CDR2 are MNHNS and SASEGT. The CDR3 bases are TGTGCCAGCAGTCTTACAGAGAACACTGAAGCTTTCTTT. It is translated as CASSLTENTEAFF.

The rearrangement links TRBV4-1 to TRBJ1-1; the match to TRBD1 covers 10 bases. Germline V lookup: CDR1 MGHRA, CDR2 YSYEKL. V shed 4 bases, J shed 0 bases, and the junction held 5 bases outside the gene matches. The CDR3 runs 16 residues. The CDR3 coding sequence is TGCGCCAGCAGCCCCGGGACAGGGGCCATGAACACTGAAGCTTTCTTT. Amino acids: CASSPGTGAMNTEAFF.

The chain recombines TRBV11-2 with TRBJ2-1, with D hard to call. V was trimmed by 0 bases and J by 15 bases, leaving 15 bases between them. Per the germline V gene, CDR1 is SGHAT and CDR2 is FQNNGV. This CDR3 has 13 amino acids. The CDR3 DNA reads as TGTGCCAGCAGCTTAGATGTAGGCGGCAATCCGTTCTTC. This translates into CASSLDVGGNPFF.

The chain employs TRBV2 and TRBJ2-7; TRBD1 is a possible D gene (5 bases). V dropped 2 bases and J dropped 0 bases, with 8 bases sitting between them. The germline gives CDR1 SNHLY, CDR2 FYNNEI. The CDR3 sequence is 14 residues long. CDR3 residues: CASSENRYSYEQYF. For the CDR3, the DNA is TGTGCCAGCAGTGAAAACAGGTACTCCTACGAGCAGTACTTC.

The genes are TRBV7-3 and TRBJ2-5; 7 bases align to TRBD1. Germline V gene data show CDR1 as SGHTA and CDR2 as FQGTGA. J lost 5 bases, V lost 5 bases, and 5 bases had no gene match. The CDR3 length is 13 residues. For the CDR3, the DNA is TGTGCCAGCAGCAAACGCAGGGGGGAGACCCAGTACTTC. Protein sequence: CASSKRRGETQYF.

This clone was detected a few times. DNA of the CDR3: TGTGCCAGCAGTGAAGCGCGTGGCTATGGCTACACCTTC. As protein: CASSEARGYGYTF. This sequence joins TRBV6-1 and TRBJ1-2; D is undetermined. This CDR3 comprises 13 residues. The germline V gene has CDR1 MNHNS and CDR2 SASEGT. V was shortened by 0 bases and J by 4 bases, with 6 bases between the two germline ends.

The chain combines TRBV18 with TRBJ1-2, with TRBD1 identical over 8 bases. The CDR3 spans 15 residues. V lost 3 bases, J lost 5 bases, and 8 bases stayed unmatched. Germline assignment: CDR1 KGHSH and CDR2 LQKENI. CDR3 sequence reads: CASSPSGQGLYGYTF. The CDR3 DNA follows: TGTGCCAGCTCACCCTCAGGACAGGGATTGTATGGCTACACCTTC.

The chain joins TRBV15 to TRBJ1-6; D uncertain. The CDR3 length is 16 residues. Deletions cut 0 bases from V and 5 bases from J, with 11 bases between. Germline V gives CDR1 LNHNV, CDR2 YYDKDF (reference sequence). The CDR3 loop reads CATSRDPQVDNSPLHF. CDR3 DNA sequence: TGTGCCACCAGCAGAGATCCGCAAGTAGATAATTCACCCCTCCACTTT.